Listed here is a single TCR beta chain. Its antigen is still unknown. One base away there is no much larger clone; base qualities are not given. The data derive from a study of blood T cell repertoires in COVID-19 (dated by TCRdb to the early 2020s). About the investigation overall: Collaborator samples came from the United States, Italy and Spain and covered acute and convalescent phases of COVID-19. A de-identified subject ID, COVID-19 status, age in years and sex were almost always included in the sample metadata. Deeply sampled blood TCRbeta repertoires from subjects exposed to, actively infected with, or recovered from COVID-19 were included in the dataset. The prospective study material was composed of cDNA or gDNA derived from T cells, B-cell-depleted T cells, or PBMCs. Where available, HLA class I and class II types were taken from metadata supplied by the sample provider and were not determined by assay-based typing. The repertoires were made available in a free public database intended to serve as a resource for research on the immune response to SARS-CoV-2. The samples were drawn from two sources: the first 160 participants of the ongoing ImmuneRACE study, and about 1,300 subjects contributed by 6 global collaborators. Overall study results and their limits: The amount of clinical and demographic metadata varied by source and participant and was provided uncurated.

The immunoSEQ Assay, a bias-controlled multiplex PCR, was used to amplify TCRbeta CDR3 regions from genomic DNA. The paper's processing steps were these. Within the assay, amplification of reference gene primers was used to estimate how many nucleated cells each sample contained. To quantify the absolute abundance of each unique TCRbeta CDR3 rearrangement, sequence reads were collapsed and filtered. For each sample, productive Simpson clonality was calculated as the square root of Simpson's diversity index over productive rearrangements. In its TCRdb copy, this immuneACCESS table keeps in-frame sequences only and misses some clones. Where compared with another copy, unresolved V genes explain less than half of these, and the others have no known cause. V and J calls and clone size follow that table, whereas D and trimming were derived from the DNA. Recorded for this sample are some 150,000 clones; about nine tenths of them occurred a single time. The ten largest clones take up around 0.77% of the sample.

In the prospective study, participants were about 18 to 95 years old, resided in approximately 25 geographic areas of the United States, and were enrolled through a virtual design. Cohort assignment in the prospective study relied on participant-reported clinical history from a screening survey and a study questionnaire. Recovered participants in ImmuneRACE Cohort 3 were defined by two consecutive negative NP/OP PCR tests, clearance by a healthcare professional, or resolution of symptoms. In the prospective study, whole blood, serum and a nasopharyngeal or oropharyngeal swab were collected from each participant by mobile phlebotomists. Over an approximately two-month period, participants in the prospective study had the option of providing additional blood draws and questionnaires. Prospective study blood samples were shipped either frozen or at room temperature before DNA extraction. The sequenced sample was PBMCs or T cells enriched from blood (not recorded which). The sequence derives from a woman between 18 and 29 years old who had recovered from COVID-19.

CDR3 sequence: CSARRNYEQYF. The DNA sequence follows: TGCAGTGCGAGGAGAAACTACGAGCAGTACTTC. The rearranged chain carries TRBV20-1 and TRBJ2-7, with the D gene call left open. CDR1 and CDR2, looked up from the germline V gene (reference sequence), are DFQATT and SNEGSKA. Deletion took 6 bases off V and 3 bases off J, with a span of 9 bases between the germline ends. Taken from cysteine to phenylalanine, the CDR3 has 11 residues. CDR3 DNA is the only sequence kept; it has 33 bases, read in frame from the first base.